These T cell receptor beta chains were read from a single sample in a study of Tregs in tolerant kidney transplant recipients. TCRdb's copy holds only in-frame clones and misses some; the assay was immunoSEQ multiplex PCR. The sample lists fewer than 60,000 clones; roughly nine tenths were seen once. The sample was CD8+ T cells from blood (PBMCs), taken 24 months after the transplant. The receptors originated from a human patient who received a combined kidney and bone marrow transplant. Some T cells may originate from the graft donor. CDR3s include the opening cysteine and the closing phenylalanine or tryptophan. A D gene is named only where the DNA matches it firmly. The size of a clone is reported for some rows only, either as once, few or many, or as a class for expanded clones.

j_call d_call v_call clone_size cdr3_nt cdr3_aa
TRBJ1-5 - TRBV19 - TGTGCCAGTAGTATAGTATGGGGCAGAGTAAGCAATCAGCCCCAGCATTTT CASSIVWGRVSNQPQHF
TRBJ1-2 - TRBV5-4 - TGTGCCAGCAGCTTGAGGGGCGGGGGCTATGGCTACACCTTC CASSLRGGGYGYTF
TRBJ1-4 - TRBV2 - TGTGCCAGCTCTGGGGGCCCTAATGAAAAACTGTTTTTT CASSGGPNEKLFF
TRBJ2-1 TRBD2 TRBV29-1 - TGCAGCCTGCGGGAGATCGGCAATGAGCAGTTCTTC CSLREIGNEQFF
TRBJ1-5 - TRBV19 - TGTGCCAGTAGTATACCTCGCCAGTACAATCAGCCCCAGCATTTT CASSIPRQYNQPQHF
TRBJ1-1 - TRBV10-1 - TGCGCCAGCAGTGACCAGACATTGAACACTGAAGCTTTCTTT CASSDQTLNTEAFF
TRBJ2-2 - TRBV4-1 few TGCGCCAGCAGCCAACCTAACACCGGGGAGCTGTTTTTT CASSQPNTGELFF
TRBJ2-1 - TRBV7-9 - TGTGCCAGCAGCTTAGGCGGGTCCCACAATGAGCAGTTCTTC CASSLGGSHNEQFF
TRBJ2-1 - TRBV11-2 - TGTGCCAGCAGCTGGTCTCCTAGGAATGAGCAGTTCTTC CASSWSPRNEQFF
TRBJ2-1 TRBD1 TRBV4-1 - TGCGCCAGCAGCCACCCCGGGACAGGGGCCAACAATGAGCAGTTCTTC CASSHPGTGANNEQFF
TRBJ2-7 - TRBV6-1 - TGTGCCAGCACCCAACGGGGGTCCTACGAACAGTACTTC CASTQRGSYEQYF
TRBJ2-2 TRBD1 TRBV23-1 - TGCGCCAGCAGTCAGAGGGACAGGTCATCCGGGGAGCTGTTTTTT CASSQRDRSSGELFF
TRBJ2-7 TRBD2 TRBV5-1 - TGCGCCAGCAGGATGGAAGCGGGGGGCGGGAGATACGAGCAGTACTTC CASRMEAGGGRYEQYF
TRBJ2-5 TRBD2 TRBV6-1 - TGTGCCAGCAGTTCCCTAGCGGGGGGTTCAGAGACCCAGTACTTC CASSSLAGGSETQYF
TRBJ2-3 - TRBV7-9 - TGTGCCAGCAGCTCGCGGGCCGAATCCTTCACAGATACGCAGTATTTT CASSSRAESFTDTQYF
TRBJ1-6 - TRBV15 - TGTGCCACCAGCGCCAGCGGTAGCTCCTATAATTCACCCCTCCACTTT CATSASGSSYNSPLHF
TRBJ1-2 - TRBV4-3 - TGCGCCAGCAGCCAAGATCTGGCGGTATCTTATGGCTACACCTTC CASSQDLAVSYGYTF
TRBJ1-6 - TRBV5-8 - TGTGCCAGCAAGGGGGGGCAACCCTATAATTCACCCCTCCACTTT CASKGGQPYNSPLHF
TRBJ2-1 - TRBV4-3 - TGCGCCAGCAGCCAAGGGGGGGGGCGGCTCAATGAGCAGTTCTTC CASSQGGGRLNEQFF
TRBJ2-2 TRBD1 TRBV19 - TGTGCCAGCAGGACAGGGTCCGGGGAGCTGTTTTTT CASRTGSGELFF
TRBJ2-3 TRBD2 TRBV7-8 once TGTGCCAGCAGCCCATGGGAGGGGTCGACAGATACGCAGTATTTT CASSPWEGSTDTQYF
TRBJ2-5 - TRBV7-2 - TGTGCCAGCAGCAGCTCACAGGAGACCCAAGAGACCCAGTACTTC CASSSSQETQETQYF
TRBJ2-1 TRBD2 TRBV23-1 - TGCGCACGGGGGGGGGCCCGCTCCTACAATGAGCAGTTCTTC CARGGARSYNEQFF
TRBJ2-7 TRBD1 TRBV19 - TGTGCCAGTAGACAGGGGGTGGGCTCCTACGAGCAGTACTTC CASRQGVGSYEQYF
TRBJ2-5 TRBD2 TRBV11-2 - TGTGCCAGCAGCACAGGACTAGCGGAAGAGACCCAGTACTTC CASSTGLAEETQYF
TRBJ2-7 - TRBV7-6 - TGTGCCAGCAGCTTAGGATACGGGGGAGCGGTCTACGAGCAGTACTTC CASSLGYGGAVYEQYF
TRBJ1-1 - TRBV5-6 few TGTGCCAGCAGCTTGGAACAGACGAGAAACACTGAAGCTTTCTTT CASSLEQTRNTEAFF
TRBJ1-1 TRBD1 TRBV5-1 - TGCGCCAGCAGCCCGGGACAGGGGAACACTGAAGCTTTCTTT CASSPGQGNTEAFF
TRBJ2-1 - TRBV4-3 few TGCGCCAGCAGCCCTGCCGCTTTCGGGGTGTACAATGAGCAGTTCTTC CASSPAAFGVYNEQFF
TRBJ1-4 - TRBV10-1 few TGCGCCAGCAGTGAGCCTGGGGCAGGTAATGAAAAACTGTTTTTT CASSEPGAGNEKLFF
TRBJ2-7 TRBD1 TRBV19 - TGTGCCAGTAACGATGGGTTGGGACAGGGTGGGGAGCAGTACTTC CASNDGLGQGGEQYF
TRBJ2-1 - TRBV6-1 - TGTGCCAGCAGGGCTTTTGATGAGCAGTTCTTC CASRAFDEQFF
TRBJ2-7 - TRBV7-9 - TGTGCCAGCAGCTTAGGCCGGGGGGGACAGGGACACGAGCAGTACTTC CASSLGRGGQGHEQYF
TRBJ2-7 - TRBV11-2 once TGTGCCAGCACCCTCCAAGAGGGATCCTACGAGCAGTACTTC CASTLQEGSYEQYF
TRBJ2-3 - TRBV4-1 - TGCGCCAGCAGCCGGTATCCCCTCGAGAGGGTGGGTACAGATACGCAGTATTTT CASSRYPLERVGTDTQYF
TRBJ2-1 TRBD2 TRBV6-5 - TGTGCCACCCGGGGGGGCGGATACAATGAGCAGTTCTTC CATRGGGYNEQFF
TRBJ2-3 - TRBV29-1 - TGCAGCGTTGAAGATCCCGGTGGAGATACGCAGTATTTT CSVEDPGGDTQYF
TRBJ2-5 - TRBV7-3 - TGTGCCAGCAGGGAAAGGTCATGGACCCCGGGGCAAGAGACCCAGTACTTC CASRERSWTPGQETQYF
TRBJ1-2 - TRBV7-9 - TGTGCCAGCAGGTATGGGGCTCGATCCCCATATGGCTACACCTTC CASRYGARSPYGYTF
TRBJ1-2 TRBD1 TRBV9 - TGTGCCAGCGGCGCACAGACCATACCGGGACAGAGTACTAACTATGGCTACACCTTC CASGAQTIPGQSTNYGYTF
TRBJ1-5 - TRBV28 - TGTGCCAGCAGATACGACAGAAGCAATCAGCCCCAGCATTTT CASRYDRSNQPQHF
TRBJ1-5 - TRBV5-5 - TGTGCCAGCAGCTTGGAACAGGGTTTTGATAGCAATCAGCCCCAGCATTTT CASSLEQGFDSNQPQHF
TRBJ1-5 TRBD1 TRBV7-9 - TGTGCCAGCAGCTGGGACAGGGGTCAGCCCCAGCATTTT CASSWDRGQPQHF
TRBJ2-1 TRBD2 TRBV9 once TGTGCCAGCAGCGTAGAACCTAGCGGCGGCAATGAGCAGTTCTTC CASSVEPSGGNEQFF
TRBJ2-1 TRBD2 TRBV7-9 - TGTGCCAGCAGCGGGGGGGGTAGCGGGAGGCGGAGCTCCTACAATGAGCAGTTCTTC CASSGGGSGRRSSYNEQFF
TRBJ2-2 TRBD1 TRBV29-1 - TGCAGCGTGACGGGACAGGGGATGCCCGGGGAGCTGTTTTTT CSVTGQGMPGELFF
TRBJ2-5 TRBD2 TRBV13 - TGTGCCAGCAGCTCCGGACTAGCGGGGGCTGGTCAAGAGACCCAGTACTTC CASSSGLAGAGQETQYF
TRBJ2-1 - TRBV14 - TGTGCCAGCAGCCAAGATGGGGCCCGCTCGGGTGAGCAGTTCTTC CASSQDGARSGEQFF
TRBJ1-5 TRBD1 TRBV6-1 - TGTGCCAGCACTTGGACAGGGGAATCGGAGCAGCCCCAGCATTTT CASTWTGESEQPQHF
TRBJ2-1 - TRBV27 - TGTGCCAGCGCCTCGATCAGTGGCGGGCCCTACAATGAGCAGTTCTTC CASASISGGPYNEQFF
TRBJ1-2 TRBD1 TRBV7-6 once TGTGCCAGCACCCCCGAGGCTACAGGGACAGTTGTCGGTGGCTACACCTTC CASTPEATGTVVGGYTF
TRBJ1-1 - TRBV4-1 - TGCGCCAGCAGCCAAGTGCAAGGGAGAAACACTGAAGCTTTCTTT CASSQVQGRNTEAFF
TRBJ2-1 TRBD2 TRBV11-2 - TGTGCCAGCAACCCGGGACTAGCGGGGGGGAGCTCCTACAATGAGCAGTTCTTC CASNPGLAGGSSYNEQFF
TRBJ2-3 - TRBV9 - TGTGCCAGCAGCGACGATGGAGCCATTAGCACAGATACGCAGTATTTT CASSDDGAISTDTQYF